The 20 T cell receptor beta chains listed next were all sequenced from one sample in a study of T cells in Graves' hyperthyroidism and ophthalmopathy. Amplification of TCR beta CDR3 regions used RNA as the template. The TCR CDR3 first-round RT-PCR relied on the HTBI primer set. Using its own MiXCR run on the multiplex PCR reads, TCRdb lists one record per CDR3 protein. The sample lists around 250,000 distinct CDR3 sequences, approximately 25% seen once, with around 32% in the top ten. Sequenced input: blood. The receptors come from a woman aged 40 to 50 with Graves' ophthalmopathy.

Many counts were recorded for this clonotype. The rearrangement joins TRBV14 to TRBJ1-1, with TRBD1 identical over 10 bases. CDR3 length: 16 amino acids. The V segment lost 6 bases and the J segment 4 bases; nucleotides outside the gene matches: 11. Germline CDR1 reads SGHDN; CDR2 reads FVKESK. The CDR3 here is CASRQRHRTGGTEAFF. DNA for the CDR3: TGTGCCAGCAGGCAGAGACATAGGACAGGGGGCACTGAAGCTTTCTTT.

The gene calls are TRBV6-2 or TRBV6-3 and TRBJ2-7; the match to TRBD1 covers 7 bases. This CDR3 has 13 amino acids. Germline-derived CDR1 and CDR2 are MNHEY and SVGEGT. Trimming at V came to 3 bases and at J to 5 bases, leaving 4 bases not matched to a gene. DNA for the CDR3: TGTGCCAGCAGTTATCTACAGGGGCACGAGCAGTACTTC. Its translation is CASSYLQGHEQYF.

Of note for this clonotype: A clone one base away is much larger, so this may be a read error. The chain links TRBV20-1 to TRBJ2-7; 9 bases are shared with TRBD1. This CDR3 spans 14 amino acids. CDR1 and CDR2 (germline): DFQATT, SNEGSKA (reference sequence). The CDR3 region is CSAINRGLGDERYF. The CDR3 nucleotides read TGCAGTGCTATCAACAGGGGGCTTGGTGATGAGCGGTACTTC.

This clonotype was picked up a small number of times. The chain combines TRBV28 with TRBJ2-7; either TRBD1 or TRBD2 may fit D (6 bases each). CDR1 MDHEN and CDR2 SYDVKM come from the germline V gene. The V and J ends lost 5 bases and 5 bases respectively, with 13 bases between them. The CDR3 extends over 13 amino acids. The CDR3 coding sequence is TGTGCCAGCAGTGCACAGGGAGGTAACGAGCAGTACTTC. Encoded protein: CASSAQGGNEQYF.

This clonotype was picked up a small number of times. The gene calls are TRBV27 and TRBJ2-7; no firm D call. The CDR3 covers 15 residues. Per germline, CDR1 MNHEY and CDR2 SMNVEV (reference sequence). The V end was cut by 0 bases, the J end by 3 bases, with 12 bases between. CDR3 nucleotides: TGTGCCAGCAGTTTATCGGGTAGGAGTAACTACGAGCAGTACTTC. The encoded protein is CASSLSGRSNYEQYF.

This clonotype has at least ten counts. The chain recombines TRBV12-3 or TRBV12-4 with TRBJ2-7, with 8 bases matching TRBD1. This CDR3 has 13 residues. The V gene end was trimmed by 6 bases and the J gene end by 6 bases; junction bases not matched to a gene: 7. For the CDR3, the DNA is TGTGCCAGCAGCTCCCGGACAGGGTTCGAGCAGTACTTC. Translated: CASSSRTGFEQYF.

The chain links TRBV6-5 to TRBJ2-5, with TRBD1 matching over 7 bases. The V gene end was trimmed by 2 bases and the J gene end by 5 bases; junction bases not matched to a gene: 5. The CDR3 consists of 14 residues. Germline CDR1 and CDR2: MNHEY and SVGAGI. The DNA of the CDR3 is TGTGCCAGCAGTTACGATGGGACAGTTGAGACCCAGTACTTC. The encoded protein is CASSYDGTVETQYF.

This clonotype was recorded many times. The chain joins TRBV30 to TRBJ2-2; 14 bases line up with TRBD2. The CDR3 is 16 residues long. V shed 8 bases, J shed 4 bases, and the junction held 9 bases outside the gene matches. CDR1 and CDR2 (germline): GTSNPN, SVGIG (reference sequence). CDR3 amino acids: CAPRTSGRRGTGELFF. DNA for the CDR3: TGTGCCCCTCGGACTAGCGGGAGGAGGGGCACCGGGGAGCTGTTTTTT.

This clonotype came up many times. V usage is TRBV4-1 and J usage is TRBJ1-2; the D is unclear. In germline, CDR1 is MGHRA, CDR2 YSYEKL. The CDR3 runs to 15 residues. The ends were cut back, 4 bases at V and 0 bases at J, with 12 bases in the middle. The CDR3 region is CASSRDYTTNYGYTF. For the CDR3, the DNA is TGCGCCAGCAGCCGAGACTACACTACTAACTATGGCTACACCTTC.

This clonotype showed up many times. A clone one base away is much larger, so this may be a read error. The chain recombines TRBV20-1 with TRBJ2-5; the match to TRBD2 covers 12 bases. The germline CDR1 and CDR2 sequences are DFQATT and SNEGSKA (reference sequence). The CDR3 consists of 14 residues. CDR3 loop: CSADRLAGEETQHF. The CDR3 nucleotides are TGCAGTGCTGATAGACTAGCGGGAGAAGAGACCCAGCACTTC.

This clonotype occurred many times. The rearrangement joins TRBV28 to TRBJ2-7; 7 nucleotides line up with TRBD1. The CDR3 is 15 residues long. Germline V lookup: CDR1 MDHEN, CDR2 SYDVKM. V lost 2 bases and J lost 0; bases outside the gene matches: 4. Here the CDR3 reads CASSLAGTVSYEQYF. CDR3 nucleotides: TGTGCCAGCAGTTTAGCCGGGACAGTCTCCTACGAGCAGTACTTC. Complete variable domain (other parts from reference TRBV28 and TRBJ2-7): DVKVTQSSRYLVKRTGEKVFLECVQDMDHENMFWYRQDPGLGLRLIYFSYDVKMKEKGDIPEGYSVSREKKERFSLILESASTNQTSMYLCASSLAGTVSYEQYFGPGTRLTVT.

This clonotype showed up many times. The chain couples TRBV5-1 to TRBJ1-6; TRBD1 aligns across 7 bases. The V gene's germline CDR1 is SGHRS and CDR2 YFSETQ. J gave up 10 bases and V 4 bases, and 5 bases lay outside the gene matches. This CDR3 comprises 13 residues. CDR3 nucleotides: TGCGCCAGCAGCAGAGGGGGCAGATCACCCCTCCACTTT. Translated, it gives CASSRGGRSPLHF.

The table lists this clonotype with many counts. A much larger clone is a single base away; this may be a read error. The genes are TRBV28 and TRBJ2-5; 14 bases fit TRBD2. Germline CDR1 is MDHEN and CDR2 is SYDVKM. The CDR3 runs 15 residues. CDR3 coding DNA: TGTGCCAGCAGTCGGACTAGCGGGAGGAAAGAGACCCAGCACTTC. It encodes CASSRTSGRKETQHF.

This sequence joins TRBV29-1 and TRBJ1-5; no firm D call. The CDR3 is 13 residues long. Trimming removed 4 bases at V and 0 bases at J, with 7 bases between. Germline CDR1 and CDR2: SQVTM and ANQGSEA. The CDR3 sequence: CSVGDYSNQPQHF. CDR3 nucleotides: TGCAGCGTTGGAGACTATAGCAATCAGCCCCAGCATTTT.

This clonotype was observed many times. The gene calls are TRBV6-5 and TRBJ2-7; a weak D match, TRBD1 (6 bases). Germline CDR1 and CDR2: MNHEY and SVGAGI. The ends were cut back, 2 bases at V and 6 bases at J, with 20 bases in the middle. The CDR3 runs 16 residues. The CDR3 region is CASSYGLRGMLAEQYF. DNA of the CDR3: TGTGCCAGCAGTTACGGCCTCAGGGGAATGTTGGCCGAGCAGTACTTC.

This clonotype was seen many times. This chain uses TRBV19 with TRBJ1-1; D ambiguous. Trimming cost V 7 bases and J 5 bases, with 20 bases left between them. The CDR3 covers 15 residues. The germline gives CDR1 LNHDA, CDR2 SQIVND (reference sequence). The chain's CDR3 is CASKDRPEPGTEAFF. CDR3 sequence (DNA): TGTGCCAGTAAGGACCGGCCCGAACCCGGTACTGAAGCTTTCTTT.

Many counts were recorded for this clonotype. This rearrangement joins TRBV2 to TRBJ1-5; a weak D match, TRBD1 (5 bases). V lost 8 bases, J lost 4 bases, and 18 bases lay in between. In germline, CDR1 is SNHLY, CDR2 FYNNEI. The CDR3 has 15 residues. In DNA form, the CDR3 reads TGTGCCAGCGGTTTAGACAGCGCCCTAAATCAGCCCCAGCATTTT. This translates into CASGLDSALNQPQHF. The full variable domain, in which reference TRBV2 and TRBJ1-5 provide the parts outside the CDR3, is EPEVTQTPSHQVTQMGQEVILRCVPISNHLYFYWYRQILGQKVEFLVSFYNNEISEKSEIFDDQFSVERPDGSNFTLKIRSTKLEDSAMYFCASGLDSALNQPQHFGDGTRLSIL.

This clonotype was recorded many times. CDR3 residues: CASSLNLLGEVIRKGASGYTF. DNA for the CDR3: TGTGCCAGCAGCCTAAATCTACTGGGAGAGGTGATAAGAAAGGGGGCGTCTGGCTACACCTTC. The rearrangement uses TRBV13 and TRBJ1-2; 7 nucleotides line up with TRBD1. Germline V gene lookup returns CDR1 PRHDT and CDR2 FYEKMQ (reference sequence). Trimming took 5 bases from V and 7 from J; bases not matched to a gene: 31. The CDR3 is 21 amino acids.

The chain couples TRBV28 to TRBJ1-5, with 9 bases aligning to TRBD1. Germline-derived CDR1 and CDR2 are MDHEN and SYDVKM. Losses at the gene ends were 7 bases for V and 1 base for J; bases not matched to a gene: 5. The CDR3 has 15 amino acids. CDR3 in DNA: TGTGCCAGCACCAGGACAGGGGCGAGCAATCAGCCCCAGCATTTT. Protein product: CASTRTGASNQPQHF. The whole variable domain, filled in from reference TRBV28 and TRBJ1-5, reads DVKVTQSSRYLVKRTGEKVFLECVQDMDHENMFWYRQDPGLGLRLIYFSYDVKMKEKGDIPEGYSVSREKKERFSLILESASTNQTSMYLCASTRTGASNQPQHFGDGTRLSIL.

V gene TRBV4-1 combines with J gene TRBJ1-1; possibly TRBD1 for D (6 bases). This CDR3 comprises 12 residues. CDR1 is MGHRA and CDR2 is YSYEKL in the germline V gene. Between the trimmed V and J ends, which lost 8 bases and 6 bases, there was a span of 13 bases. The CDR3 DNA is TGCGCCAGCCAAGCGGGGGGCCCTGAAGCTTTCTTT. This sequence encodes CASQAGGPEAFF.